A single sample gave rise to the 24 T cell receptor beta chains below, sequenced in a study of T cells in Graves' hyperthyroidism and ophthalmopathy. Amplification of TCR beta CDR3 regions was performed using RNA transcripts as template. A first-round RT-PCR of the TCR CDR3 used the HTBI primer set. MiXCR, run by TCRdb on the multiplex PCR reads, gives a single entry per CDR3 protein. The sample contains roughly 500,000 distinct CDR3 sequences, about 20% of which appear only once. Input material: blood. These receptors came from a woman in her sixties or seventies with Graves' ophthalmopathy.

This clonotype was counted a few times. The chain links TRBV29-1 to TRBJ2-5, with D possibly matching TRBD1 (5 bases). CDR1 SQVTM and CDR2 ANQGSEA come from the germline V gene. V lost 2 bases and J lost 5, with 9 bases in between. CDR3 size: 12 residues. This CDR3 reads CSVEKGAETQYF. Written as DNA, the CDR3 is TGCAGCGTTGAAAAAGGGGCTGAGACCCAGTACTTC.

This clonotype has just one count. No conserved phenylalanine or tryptophan is present at the end of the CDR3, so a read error is the likely explanation. The chain recombines TRBV10-3 with TRBJ2-6, with 8 bases matching TRBD1. V was pared by 6 bases and J by 0 bases, with 10 bases of the junction left unmatched. CDR1 is ENHRY and CDR2 is SYGVKD in the germline V gene. The CDR3 is 18 amino acids. DNA of the CDR3: TGTGCCATCAGCCCTTCCGGGACAGGCGTCTCTGGGGCCAACGTCCTGACTTCC. Amino acid sequence: CAISPSGTGVSGANVLTS.

This clonotype has more than one count but fewer than ten. V and J are TRBV30 and TRBJ1-1, with D possibly TRBD1 on 6 matching bases. The CDR3 has 14 residues. The germline V and J ends were trimmed by 3 bases and 0 bases, with 11 bases remaining between them. Germline V gives CDR1 GTSNPN, CDR2 SVGIG (reference sequence). The CDR3 is CAWRTGSLNTEAFF. CDR3 coding DNA: TGTGCCTGGAGAACAGGGTCCTTGAACACTGAAGCTTTCTTT.

This chain joins TRBV7-9 and TRBJ1-6, with D perhaps TRBD1 (6 bases). Deletions cut 5 bases from V and 4 bases from J, with 12 bases between. The CDR3 consists of 15 residues. Germline-derived CDR1 and CDR2 are SEHNR and FQNEAQ (reference sequence). As DNA, the CDR3 is TGTGCCAGCAGCCCGGACGGACAGTATAATTCACCCCTCCACTTT. It codes for CASSPDGQYNSPLHF.

In this sample, this clonotype turned up many times. The rearrangement joins TRBV19 to TRBJ1-1, with a tentative D call TRBD1 (6 bases). The CDR3 runs 13 residues. Trimming took off 5 bases at V and 3 bases at J, with 10 bases between the two ends. Germline V gene sequence: CDR1 LNHDA, CDR2 SQIVND (reference sequence). This CDR3 is CASSLTGYTEAFF. CDR3 coding DNA: TGTGCCAGTAGTTTAACAGGGTACACTGAAGCTTTCTTT.

The CDR3 DNA reads TGTGCCAGCAGCCAAGTTGCCAGGGAGAATTCACCCCTCCACTTT. This translates into CASSQVARENSPLHF. The chain has TRBV3-1 and TRBJ1-6, with a possible D match to TRBD1 (5 bases). V was trimmed by 1 base and J by 7 bases, leaving 11 bases between them. The CDR3 is made up of 15 amino acids. Germline V gene sequence: CDR1 LGHDT, CDR2 YNNKEL (reference sequence).

Many counts were recorded for this clonotype. V usage is TRBV3-1 and J usage is TRBJ1-1; D is undetermined. CDR1 LGHDT and CDR2 YNNKEL come from the germline V gene (reference sequence). Between the trimmed V and J ends, which lost 4 bases and 8 bases, there was a span of 8 bases. The CDR3 has 11 residues. CDR3 amino acids: CASSPGSEAFF. In nucleotides, the CDR3 is TGTGCCAGCAGCCCCGGGTCAGAAGCTTTCTTT.

CDR3: CAISGGRGRHNEQFF. In DNA form, the CDR3 reads TGTGCCATCAGTGGGGGGAGAGGGAGGCACAATGAGCAGTTCTTC. The chain links TRBV10-3 to TRBJ2-1; a weak D match, TRBD2 (6 bases). There are 15 residues in the CDR3. Germline V gene data show CDR1 as ENHRY and CDR2 as SYGVKD. V lost 4 bases to trimming and J lost 5 bases, with 15 bases between them.

This clonotype has at least ten counts. The gene calls are TRBV3-1 and TRBJ2-1; 13 bases align to TRBD2. V shed 5 bases, J shed 10 bases, and the junction held 11 bases outside the gene matches. The CDR3 sequence is 16 residues long. Germline CDR1 and CDR2: LGHDT and YNNKEL (reference sequence). The CDR3, as DNA: TGTGCCAGCAGCTCCGGGACTAGCGGGATCGGTGGAGAGCAGTTCTTC. Its translation: CASSSGTSGIGGEQFF.

This clonotype was counted ten times or more. The chain recombines TRBV12-3 or TRBV12-4 with TRBJ1-5; TRBD1 aligns across 7 bases. The CDR3 runs 16 residues. The V segment lost 6 bases and the J segment 5 bases; nucleotides outside the gene matches: 13. CDR3 region: CASRQYRGSGDQPQHF. In DNA form, the CDR3 reads TGTGCCAGCAGGCAGTACAGGGGCAGTGGCGATCAGCCCCAGCATTTT.

The chain is built from TRBV2 and TRBJ1-2; the match to TRBD1 covers 7 bases. The germline CDR1 and CDR2 sequences are SNHLY and FYNNEI. The CDR3 has 14 residues. V shed 7 bases, J shed 4 bases, and the junction held 9 bases outside the gene matches. CDR3 loop: CASNLGQPSYGYTF. Written as DNA, the CDR3 is TGTGCCAGCAATCTGGGACAGCCAAGCTATGGCTACACCTTC.

The rearrangement uses TRBV20-1 and TRBJ2-7; no clear D. Germline-derived CDR1 and CDR2 are DFQATT and SNEGSKA (reference sequence). The V gene lost 6 bases and the J gene lost 4 bases, with 13 bases spanning the gap. The CDR3 consists of 12 residues. The CDR3 DNA follows: TGCAGTGCCAGGACGGTTACTTACGAGCAGTACTTC. Its translation is CSARTVTYEQYF.

The CDR3 sequence is CASSLLEENYGYTF. In DNA, the CDR3 is TGTGCCAGCAGCTTGCTGGAGGAAAACTATGGCTACACCTTC. This chain joins TRBV7-9 and TRBJ1-2, with D uncertain. This CDR3 is 14 amino acids long. CDR1 is SEHNR, CDR2 FQNEAQ, per germline (reference sequence). Trimming took 3 bases from V and 2 from J, leaving 10 bases between them.

The chain links TRBV11-2 to TRBJ1-2, with D uncertain. CDR1 SGHAT and CDR2 FQNNGV come from the germline V gene. The CDR3 loop spans 14 amino acids. V was clipped by 0 bases and J by 8 bases, with 13 bases between them. In nucleotides, the CDR3 is TGTGCCAGCAGCTTAGACGGCGCCTTCTCCGGCTACACCTTC. Its protein product is CASSLDGAFSGYTF. Variable domain in full (rest from reference TRBV11-2 and TRBJ1-2): EAGVAQSPRYKIIEKRQSVAFWCNPISGHATLYWYQQILGQGPKLLIQFQNNGVVDDSQLPKDRFSAERLKGVDSTLKIQPAKLEDSAVYLCASSLDGAFSGYTFGSGTRLTVV.

This clonotype came up a few times. The chain combines TRBV28 with TRBJ1-4; D ambiguous. The V and J ends lost 5 bases and 4 bases respectively, with 14 bases between them. Germline V gene lookup returns CDR1 MDHEN and CDR2 SYDVKM. CDR3 size: 15 residues. CDR3 sequence: CASSLPGRINEKLFF. CDR3 bases: TGTGCCAGCAGTCTCCCTGGACGGATTAATGAAAAACTGTTTTTT.

J is TRBJ2-7 and V is TRBV7-6; 8 positions match TRBD2. Unmatched junction bases numbered 7, after V lost 2 bases and J lost 1 base. CDR1 and CDR2 (germline): SGHVS, FNYEAQ. The CDR3 is 16 amino acids. DNA for the CDR3: TGTGCCAGCAGCTTATCCGGCAGCGGGAGATCCTACGAGCAGTACTTC. This sequence encodes CASSLSGSGRSYEQYF.

This clonotype appeared many times. Germline is not matched at one junction end, which may reflect a read error. J is TRBJ2-1 and V is TRBV12-3 or TRBV12-4, with D tentatively TRBD2 (6 bases). CDR3 length: 15 amino acids. Written as DNA, the CDR3 is TGTGCCAGCAGCTTAGCGGAGACCTCCTACAATGAGCAGTTCTTC. Translating gives CASSLAETSYNEQFF.

This clonotype has only a few counts. An end of the junction differs from the germline gene, which may be a read error. The chain couples TRBV5-5 to TRBJ2-5; no firm D call. The CDR3 contains 14 residues. CDR1 and CDR2 (germline): SGHKS, YYEKEE (reference sequence). This chain's CDR3 is CAGSPWTVQETQYF. CDR3 nucleotide sequence: TGTGCCGGCAGCCCATGGACGGTACAAGAGACCCAGTACTTC.

The chain recombines TRBV7-9 with TRBJ1-5; no definite D call. The V end lost 1 base, the J end lost 7 bases, and 11 bases lay between the germline ends. Germline V gives CDR1 SEHNR, CDR2 FQNEAQ (reference sequence). The CDR3 is made up of 14 amino acids. The CDR3 coding sequence is TGTGCCAGCAGCTTAGGCGGAACGGAGCAGCCCCAGCATTTT. Residues: CASSLGGTEQPQHF.

The V call is TRBV7-9, the J call TRBJ2-7, with D perhaps TRBD1 or TRBD2 (5 bases each). Germline loops: CDR1 SEHNR, CDR2 FQNEAQ (reference sequence). This CDR3 has 14 residues. V was shortened by 5 bases and J by 1 base, with 12 bases between the two germline ends. The CDR3 here is CASSPPGQSYEQYF. CDR3 coding DNA: TGTGCCAGCAGCCCCCCGGGGCAATCCTACGAGCAGTACTTC.

The rearrangement joins TRBV6-2 or TRBV6-3 to TRBJ2-3; no firm D call. This CDR3 contains 15 residues. Germline assignment: CDR1 MNHEY and CDR2 SVGEGT. The germline V and J ends were trimmed by 5 bases and 0 bases, with 12 bases remaining between them. The CDR3 coding sequence is TGTGCCAGCAGTCCGAGCCCGATTAGCACAGATACGCAGTATTTT. It translates to CASSPSPISTDTQYF.

Turning to this clonotype: This sequence may be a read error, since a much larger clone differs from it by one base. J is TRBJ2-3 and V is TRBV11-2, with D perhaps given as TRBD1 or TRBD2 (5 bases each). Germline loops: CDR1 SGHAT, CDR2 FQNNGV. The CDR3 totals 15 residues. The germline V and J ends were trimmed by 5 bases and 6 bases, with 18 bases remaining between them. Here the CDR3 reads CASSQPGLASDTQYF. In DNA, the CDR3 is TGTGCCAGCAGCCAACCGGGGCTAGCCTCCGATACGCAGTATTTT.

The chain combines TRBV6-2 or TRBV6-3 with TRBJ1-5, with D hard to call. CDR3 length: 13 residues. From germline, CDR1 is MNHEY and CDR2 SVGEGT. V gave up 7 bases and J gave up 6 bases, with 13 bases separating them. In nucleotides, the CDR3 is TGTGCCAGCACCGCGGAAGGGTTTCAGCCCCAGCATTTT. Residues: CASTAEGFQPQHF.

This clonotype showed up many times. The rearrangement uses TRBV12-3 or TRBV12-4 and TRBJ2-7; 7 bases line up with TRBD2. After removal of 5 bases from V and 2 bases from J, the junction contained 9 bases not matched to a gene. The CDR3 has 15 residues. Written as DNA, the CDR3 is TGTGCCAGCAGTATTGGGAGGGAAGGAACCTACGAGCAGTACTTC. It encodes CASSIGREGTYEQYF.